The 23 T cell receptor beta chains in this list originate from one sample, sequenced in a study of cytomegalovirus exposure and HLA in healthy donors. The study ran its PCR with 60 Vbeta and 13 Jbeta primers. Using immunoSEQ multiplex PCR, the repertoire was profiled, and TCRdb retains in-frame clones only, with some absent. The sample lists 150,000 to 200,000 clones, 82% occurring once. Sequencing used PBMCs. All receptors come from a girl aged 2-15 years in good health and CMV-seropositive.

V and J are TRBV28 and TRBJ2-1; possible D gene TRBD1, 5 bases. V was clipped by 5 bases and J by 5 bases, with 10 bases between them. Germline V gene lookup returns CDR1 MDHEN and CDR2 SYDVKM. This CDR3 region has 13 residues. CDR3 in amino acids: CASSRTKNNEQFF. The CDR3 DNA reads as TGTGCCAGCAGTCGGACAAAAAACAATGAGCAGTTCTTC.

V usage is TRBV7-3 and J usage is TRBJ2-2, with D unresolved. This CDR3 region has 18 residues. Germline V gene lookup returns CDR1 SGHTA and CDR2 FQGTGA. V was trimmed by 4 bases and J by 2 bases, leaving 20 bases between them. CDR3 protein: CASSSHLTDRVNTGELFF. The CDR3 region has the DNA TGTGCCAGCAGCTCCCATCTCACTGATAGAGTAAACACCGGGGAGCTGTTTTTT.

The V gene is TRBV6-1, the J gene TRBJ2-7, with D possibly being TRBD1 (6 bases). The germline V gene has CDR1 MNHNS and CDR2 SASEGT. This CDR3 has 14 residues. V lost 9 bases, J lost 3 bases, and 18 bases lay in between. As DNA, the CDR3 is TGTGCCAGTTCCCCGGGACAAACGGTCTACGAGCAGTACTTC. Translation: CASSPGQTVYEQYF.

The rearrangement uses TRBV29-1 and TRBJ1-2, with D possibly being TRBD1 (5 bases). This CDR3 is 12 amino acids long. The germline V gene has CDR1 SQVTM and CDR2 ANQGSEA. V lost 6 bases and J 1 base, leaving 9 bases between the germline ends. CDR3 region: CSVDRVNYGYTF. The DNA of the CDR3 is TGCAGCGTAGACAGAGTTAACTATGGCTACACCTTC.

The chain links TRBV27 to TRBJ1-1; 9 nucleotides match TRBD1. This CDR3 is 15 amino acids long. After removal of 6 bases from V and 1 base from J, the junction contained 6 bases not matched to a gene. Germline CDR1 and CDR2: MNHEY and SMNVEV (reference sequence). The CDR3 spells CASRLRTGANTEAFF. The CDR3 nucleotides read TGTGCCAGCAGACTTAGGACAGGGGCGAACACTGAAGCTTTCTTT.

The CDR3 DNA reads as TGTGCCTGGGGGACAGGGGTCGCAACTAATGAAAAACTGTTTTTT. This codes for CAWGTGVATNEKLFF. V is TRBV30 and J is TRBJ1-4; 10 bases line up with TRBD1. The CDR3 has 15 residues. After removal of 5 bases from V and 0 bases from J, the junction contained 3 bases not matched to a gene. CDR1 GTSNPN and CDR2 SVGIG come from the germline V gene (reference sequence).

The chain joins TRBV5-4 to TRBJ2-6; tentatively, D is TRBD2 (6 bases). Germline values: CDR1 SGHNT, CDR2 YYREEE (reference sequence). The V end was cut by 0 bases, the J end by 2 bases, with 9 bases between. The length of the CDR3 is 16 residues. As DNA, the CDR3 is TGTGCCAGCAGCTTGGGCGGGGTAACTGGGGCCAACGTCCTGACTTTC. This encodes CASSLGGVTGANVLTF.

The genes are TRBV28 and TRBJ1-3; no definite D call. Germline V gene data show CDR1 as MDHEN and CDR2 as SYDVKM. The CDR3 spans 9 residues. In DNA, the CDR3 is TGTGGAGCTGGAAACACCATATATTTT. Encoded protein: CGAGNTIYF.

This clone has more than one count but fewer than ten. The chain links TRBV2 to TRBJ2-1; D is possibly TRBD2 (5 bases). CDR3 length: 16 residues. Germline CDR1 is SNHLY and CDR2 is FYNNEI. V gave up 2 bases and J gave up 7 bases, with 18 bases separating them. The chain's CDR3 is CASSESVGRPKNEQFF. The CDR3 DNA reads TGTGCCAGCAGTGAATCTGTGGGGAGACCGAAGAATGAGCAGTTCTTC. Full variable domain (rest looked up from reference TRBV2 and TRBJ2-1): EPEVTQTPSHQVTQMGQEVILRCVPISNHLYFYWYRQILGQKVEFLVSFYNNEISEKSEIFDDQFSVERPDGSNFTLKIRSTKLEDSAMYFCASSESVGRPKNEQFFGPGTRLTVL.

This chain connects TRBV2 to TRBJ2-7; 10 bases are a match to TRBD1. V was clipped by 11 bases and J by 4 bases; unmatched bases: 8. The CDR3 is 13 amino acids. Germline assignment: CDR1 SNHLY and CDR2 FYNNEI. CDR3 loop: CARTRTGGYEQYF. The CDR3 DNA sequence: TGTGCCCGCACTCGGACAGGGGGGTACGAGCAGTACTTC.

V usage is TRBV4-1 and J usage is TRBJ2-7; no clear D. Germline loops: CDR1 MGHRA, CDR2 YSYEKL. This CDR3 contains 13 residues. Trimming took off 0 bases at V and 2 bases at J, with 5 bases between the two ends. The DNA for the CDR3 is TGCGCCAGCAGCCAAGACCCAACCTACGAGCAGTACTTC. It specifies CASSQDPTYEQYF.

The V call is TRBV6-1, the J call TRBJ1-4, with 9 bases fitting TRBD1. Germline V gene sequence: CDR1 MNHNS, CDR2 SASEGT. V gave up 5 bases and J gave up 4 bases; unmatched junction bases: 2. The CDR3 sequence is 14 residues long. CDR3 in DNA: TGTGCCAGCAGTTTGGGACAGGGTAATGAAAAACTGTTTTTT. Translated, it gives CASSLGQGNEKLFF.

The CDR3, as DNA: TGTGCCAGCAGCTTGGCGGGACAGGGTATCTTTGGCTACACCTTC. Protein sequence: CASSLAGQGIFGYTF. The genes are TRBV5-6 and TRBJ1-2; 9 bases are shared with TRBD1. The CDR3 length is 15 residues. The V and J ends lost 0 bases and 7 bases, in that order; junction bases with no gene match: 7. Germline CDR1 reads SGHDT; CDR2 reads YYEEEE.

The table lists this clone with a few counts. The chain is built from TRBV27 and TRBJ2-7, with 8 bases identical to TRBD1. This CDR3 comprises 17 residues. V lost 2 bases and J lost 3; bases outside the gene matches: 12. Germline values: CDR1 MNHEY, CDR2 SMNVEV (reference sequence). CDR3 sequence: CASSLRAGGAKDYEQYF. The CDR3 nucleotides are TGTGCCAGCAGTTTAAGGGCAGGGGGCGCCAAGGACTACGAGCAGTACTTC.

This chain uses TRBV6-1 with TRBJ2-2; TRBD1 agrees at 10 bases. CDR3 length equals 14 residues. V lost 8 bases, J lost 4 bases, and 4 bases stayed unmatched. Germline-derived CDR1 and CDR2 are MNHNS and SASEGT. CDR3 sequence reads: CASGRTGGTGELFF. CDR3 DNA sequence: TGTGCCAGCGGAAGGACAGGGGGCACCGGGGAGCTGTTTTTT.

V is TRBV7-9 and J is TRBJ2-7, with TRBD1 matching 9 bases. The CDR3 consists of 16 residues. From germline, CDR1 is SEHNR and CDR2 FQNEAQ (reference sequence). The junction had 11 bases not matched to a gene; V was cut back by 6 bases and J by 2 bases. The CDR3 protein is CASSSLPGQGTYEQYF. As DNA, the CDR3 is TGTGCCAGCAGTTCCCTCCCGGGACAGGGAACCTACGAGCAGTACTTC.

The chain employs TRBV9 and TRBJ2-5; D gene uncertain. The CDR3 spans 14 residues. In germline, CDR1 is SGDLS, CDR2 YYNGEE. Trimming left V 0 bases short and J 0 bases short, with 6 bases between. CDR3 in amino acids: CASSVELHQETQYF. The CDR3 nucleotides are TGTGCCAGCAGCGTAGAACTCCACCAAGAGACCCAGTACTTC. The full variable domain, in which reference TRBV9 and TRBJ2-5 provide the parts outside the CDR3, is DSGVTQTPKHLITATGQRVTLRCSPRSGDLSVYWYQQSLDQGLQFLIQYYNGEERAKGNILERFSAQQFPDLHSELNLSSLELGDSALYFCASSVELHQETQYFGPGTRLLVL.

In DNA, the CDR3 is TGTGCCAGCAGCTTAGAGGGTGCTAGCGGGAGCTCCTACAATGAGCAGTTCTTC. Translation: CASSLEGASGSSYNEQFF. The V and J genes are TRBV13 and TRBJ2-1; 10 bases fit TRBD2. The CDR3 runs to 18 residues. Germline CDR1 PRHDT, CDR2 FYEKMQ (reference sequence). The ends lost 1 base at V and 0 bases at J; junction bases unmatched: 6.

The V and J genes are TRBV9 and TRBJ2-1; 11 bases are shared with TRBD2. Germline assignment: CDR1 SGDLS and CDR2 YYNGEE. V lost 4 bases, J lost 6 bases, and 6 bases stayed unmatched. This CDR3 has 15 residues. This CDR3 reads CASSISGRAVNEQFF. CDR3 in DNA: TGTGCCAGCAGCATTAGCGGGAGGGCGGTCAATGAGCAGTTCTTC.

This sequence joins TRBV28 and TRBJ2-7; D unclear. The CDR3 loop spans 15 amino acids. Germline values: CDR1 MDHEN, CDR2 SYDVKM. V was clipped by 4 bases and J by 0 bases, with 13 bases between them. CDR3 in amino acids: CASSSPSSSSYEQYF. The CDR3 DNA sequence: TGTGCCAGCAGTTCCCCTTCGTCGAGCTCCTACGAGCAGTACTTC. Looking up the rest from reference TRBV28 and TRBJ2-7 gives the full variable domain: DVKVTQSSRYLVKRTGEKVFLECVQDMDHENMFWYRQDPGLGLRLIYFSYDVKMKEKGDIPEGYSVSREKKERFSLILESASTNQTSMYLCASSSPSSSSYEQYFGPGTRLTVT.

V is TRBV6-1 and J is TRBJ2-7; 10 bases match TRBD1. The trim removed 8 bases at V and 4 bases at J, leaving 8 bases unmatched. Germline-derived CDR1 and CDR2 are MNHNS and SASEGT. The CDR3 is made up of 14 amino acids. The CDR3 DNA reads TGTGCCAGCCGACGACAGGGGGCTGGATACGAGCAGTACTTC. Encoded protein: CASRRQGAGYEQYF.

With respect to this clone: Its ends do not fully match the called genes, so a read error is possible. This chain connects TRBV7-9 to TRBJ2-5; 7 bases are a match to TRBD1. CDR1 SEHNR and CDR2 FQNEAQ come from the germline V gene (reference sequence). CDR3 length: 17 residues. The CDR3, as DNA: TGTTCCAGCAGCTTGGGAAGTCTTACAGGGGTCCAAGAGACCCAGTACTTC. Encoded protein: CSSSLGSLTGVQETQYF.

This chain links TRBV5-4 with TRBJ2-5, with 7 nucleotides matching TRBD2. Trimming at V came to 4 bases and at J to 1 base, leaving 4 bases not matched to a gene. This CDR3 region has 14 residues. Germline CDR1 SGHNT, CDR2 YYREEE (reference sequence). CDR3: CASSPGLPQETQYF. The CDR3 bases are TGTGCCAGCAGCCCGGGACTACCCCAAGAGACCCAGTACTTC.